The clone carrying this TCR beta chain showed up just once. Its matching antigen is unknown. The sample originates from a study of post-analysis software for immune sequencing data. Study-level points and caveats: Among 5 or 6 TRBV segments more frequent in patients than controls were TRBV5-6, TRBV5-1 and TRBV20-1.

Trimming cost V 2 bases and J 1 base; bases outside gene matches: 12. This CDR3 region has 18 residues. Germline V gene lookup returns CDR1 LNHNV and CDR2 YYDKDF (reference sequence). Unique molecular identifiers were present in the TCR beta cDNA libraries. cDNA molecules numbering some 500,000 came from approximately 0.91 to 9.4 million T cells. TCRdb reprocessed the PCR reads with MiXCR, giving one entry per CDR3 protein. This sample has under 650,000 distinct CDR3 sequences, with around 44% found just once. The sequence derives from a girl aged 5-17 years with multiple sclerosis. The genes are TRBV15 and TRBJ1-1; 8 nucleotides align to TRBD1. Sequenced: blood. Here the CDR3 DNA reads TGTGCCACCAGCAGACTTCGGACAGGGACGAAAGAGAACACTGAAGCTTTCTTT. Translation gives CATSRLRTGTKENTEAFF. The whole variable domain, filled in from reference TRBV15 and TRBJ1-1, reads DAMVIQNPRYQVTQFGKPVTLSCSQTLNHNVMYWYQQKSSQAPKLLFHYYDKDFNNEADTPDNFQSRRPNTSFCFLDIRSPGLGDTAMYLCATSRLRTGTKENTEAFFGQGTRLTVV.